The present T cell receptor beta chain was sequenced within a study of cytomegalovirus exposure and HLA in healthy donors. The overall study: A previous analysis identified more than 100 million unique TCR beta sequences derived from about 180 million T cells.

In the PCR, 60 Vbeta and 13 Jbeta primers were used. Sequenced by immunoSEQ multiplex PCR; TCRdb stores in-frame clones only, minus some. The data hold some 150,000 clones, with about 68% observed a single time. Broader study findings: Follow-up analysis later connected one missense variant in DCLRE1C with trimming of TCR beta V- and J-genes. Upon later analysis, TCR association rates were observed to vary by HLA locus, being highest for DRB1 and lowest for HLA-C. TRBV6-2, TRBV6-3 and some other V segments were excluded as indistinguishable.

The length of the CDR3 is 13 residues. V was clipped by 5 bases and J by 3 bases, with 9 bases between them. CDR1 is SGHNT and CDR2 is YYREEE in the germline V gene (reference sequence). In regard to this clone: Its cognate antigen is unknown.

The TCR sequence derives from a man younger than 45 in good health and CMV-seronegative. This sequence joins TRBV5-4 and TRBJ2-1, with a possible D match to TRBD1 (5 bases). Sample: PBMCs. The chain's CDR3 is CASRADSYNEQFF. CDR3 bases: TGTGCCAGCAGGGCCGACAGCTACAATGAGCAGTTCTTC.